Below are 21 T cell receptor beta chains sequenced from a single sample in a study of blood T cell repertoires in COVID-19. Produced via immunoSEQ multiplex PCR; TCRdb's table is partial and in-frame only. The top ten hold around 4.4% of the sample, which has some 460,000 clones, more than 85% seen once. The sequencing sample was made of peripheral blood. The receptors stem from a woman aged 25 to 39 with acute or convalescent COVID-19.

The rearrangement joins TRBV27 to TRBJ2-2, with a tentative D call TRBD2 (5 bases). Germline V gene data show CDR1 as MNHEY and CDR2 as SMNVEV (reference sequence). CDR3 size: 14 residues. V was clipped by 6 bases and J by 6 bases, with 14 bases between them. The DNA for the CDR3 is TGTGCCAGCAGAGAGGAGGTCCTGGCCGGGGAGCTGTTTTTT. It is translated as CASREEVLAGELFF.

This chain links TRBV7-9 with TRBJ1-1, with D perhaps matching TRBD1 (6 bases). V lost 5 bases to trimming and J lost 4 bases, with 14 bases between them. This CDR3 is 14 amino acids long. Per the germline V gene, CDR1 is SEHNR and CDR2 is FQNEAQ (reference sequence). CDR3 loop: CASSKDSLGTEAFF. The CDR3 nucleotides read TGTGCCAGCAGCAAGGACAGCCTAGGCACTGAAGCTTTCTTT.

The CDR3 DNA sequence: TGTGCCAGCAGCGTAGGGCTCACCGGGGTCCCTAGCTCTGGGGCCAACGTCCTGACTTTC. Its protein is CASSVGLTGVPSSGANVLTF. This chain connects TRBV9 to TRBJ2-6, with D possibly being TRBD2 (5 bases). The V and J ends lost 0 bases and 0 bases respectively, with 19 bases between them. Germline CDR1 and CDR2: SGDLS and YYNGEE. The length of the CDR3 is 20 residues.

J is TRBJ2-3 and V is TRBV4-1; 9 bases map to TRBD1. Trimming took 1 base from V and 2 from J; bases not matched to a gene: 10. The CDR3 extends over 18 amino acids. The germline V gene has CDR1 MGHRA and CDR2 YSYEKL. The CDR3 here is CASSQVNRGPAITDTQYF. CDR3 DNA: TGCGCCAGCAGCCAAGTTAACAGGGGGCCGGCCATCACAGATACGCAGTATTTT.

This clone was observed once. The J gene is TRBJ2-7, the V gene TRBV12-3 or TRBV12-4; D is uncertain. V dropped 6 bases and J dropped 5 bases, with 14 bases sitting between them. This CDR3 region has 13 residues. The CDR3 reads CASSPIDLDEQYF. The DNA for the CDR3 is TGTGCCAGCAGCCCAATCGACCTAGACGAGCAGTACTTC.

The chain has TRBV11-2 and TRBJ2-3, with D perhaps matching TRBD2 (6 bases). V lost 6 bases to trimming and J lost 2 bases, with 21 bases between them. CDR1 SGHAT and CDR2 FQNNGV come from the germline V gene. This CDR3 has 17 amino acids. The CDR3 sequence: CASRIEVGRSYTDTQYF. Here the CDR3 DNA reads TGTGCCAGCAGGATCGAAGTGGGGAGGTCGTACACAGATACGCAGTATTTT.

The CDR3 reads CASSSDRPNTEAFF. CDR3 coding DNA: TGTGCCAGCAGTTCCGACAGACCTAACACTGAAGCTTTCTTT. The chain links TRBV6-4 to TRBJ1-1; D might be TRBD1 (5 bases). The CDR3 contains 14 residues. Germline V gene data show CDR1 as MRHNA and CDR2 as SNTAGT. Trimming removed 5 bases from V and 2 bases from J, with 12 bases in between.

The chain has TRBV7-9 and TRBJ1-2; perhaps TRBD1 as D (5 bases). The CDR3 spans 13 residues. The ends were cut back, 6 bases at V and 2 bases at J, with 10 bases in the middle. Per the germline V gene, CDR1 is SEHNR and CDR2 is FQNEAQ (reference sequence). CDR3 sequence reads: CASSLKGNYGYTF. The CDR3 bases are TGTGCCAGCAGTCTCAAGGGGAACTATGGCTACACCTTC. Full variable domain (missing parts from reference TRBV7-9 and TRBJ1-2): DTGVSQNPRHKITKRGQNVTFRCDPISEHNRLYWYRQTLGQGPEFLTYFQNEAQLEKSRLLSDRFSAERPKGSFSTLEIQRTEQGDSAMYLCASSLKGNYGYTFGSGTRLTVV.

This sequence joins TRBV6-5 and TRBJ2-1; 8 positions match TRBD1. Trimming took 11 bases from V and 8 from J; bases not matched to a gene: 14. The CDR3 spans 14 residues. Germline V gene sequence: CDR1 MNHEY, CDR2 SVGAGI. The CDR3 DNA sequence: TGTGCCCCCTCCCGGGACAGGAACGCTTATGAGCAGTTCTTC. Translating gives CAPSRDRNAYEQFF.

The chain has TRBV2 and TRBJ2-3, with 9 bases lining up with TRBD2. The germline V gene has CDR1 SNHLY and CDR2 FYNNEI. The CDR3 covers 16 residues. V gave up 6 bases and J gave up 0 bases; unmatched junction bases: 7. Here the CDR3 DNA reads TGTGCCAGCAGGGGGGGGACTAGCCATAGCACAGATACGCAGTATTTT. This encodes CASRGGTSHSTDTQYF.

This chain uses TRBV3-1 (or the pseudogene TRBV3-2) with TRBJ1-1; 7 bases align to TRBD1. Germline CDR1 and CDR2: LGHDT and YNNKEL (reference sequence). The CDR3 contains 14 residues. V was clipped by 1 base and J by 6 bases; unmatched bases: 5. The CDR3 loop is CASSQGPQGAEAFF. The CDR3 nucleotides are TGTGCCAGCAGCCAAGGCCCTCAGGGGGCTGAAGCTTTCTTT.

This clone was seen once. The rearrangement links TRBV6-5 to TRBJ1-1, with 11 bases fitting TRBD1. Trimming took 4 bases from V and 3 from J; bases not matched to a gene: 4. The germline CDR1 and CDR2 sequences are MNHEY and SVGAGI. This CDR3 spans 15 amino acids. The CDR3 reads CASSWTGGAYTEAFF. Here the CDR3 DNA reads TGTGCCAGCAGTTGGACAGGGGGCGCGTACACTGAAGCTTTCTTT.

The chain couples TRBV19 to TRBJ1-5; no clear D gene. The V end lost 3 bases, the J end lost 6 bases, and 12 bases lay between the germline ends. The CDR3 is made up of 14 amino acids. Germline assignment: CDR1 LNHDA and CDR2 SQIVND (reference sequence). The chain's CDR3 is CASSMVLSGQPQHF. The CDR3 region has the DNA TGTGCCAGTAGTATGGTGTTGTCGGGTCAGCCCCAGCATTTT.

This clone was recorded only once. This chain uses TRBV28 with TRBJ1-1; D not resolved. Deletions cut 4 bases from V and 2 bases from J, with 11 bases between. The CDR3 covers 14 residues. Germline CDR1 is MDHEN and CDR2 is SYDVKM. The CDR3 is CASSSATGNTEAFF. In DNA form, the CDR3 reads TGTGCCAGCAGTTCCGCGACGGGAAACACTGAAGCTTTCTTT.

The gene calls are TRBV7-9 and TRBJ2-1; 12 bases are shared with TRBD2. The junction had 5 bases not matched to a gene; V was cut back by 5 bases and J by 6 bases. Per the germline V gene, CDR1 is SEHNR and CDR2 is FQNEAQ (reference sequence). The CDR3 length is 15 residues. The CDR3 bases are TGTGCCAGCAGCGAACTAGCGGGGGGCCCCAATGAGCAGTTCTTC. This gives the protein CASSELAGGPNEQFF.

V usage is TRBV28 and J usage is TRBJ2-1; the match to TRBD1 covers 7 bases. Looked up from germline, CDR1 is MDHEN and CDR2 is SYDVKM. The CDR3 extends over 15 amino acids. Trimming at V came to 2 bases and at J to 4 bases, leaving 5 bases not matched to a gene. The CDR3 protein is CASSLGRGRYNEQFF. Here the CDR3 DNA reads TGTGCCAGCAGTTTAGGCAGGGGGAGATACAATGAGCAGTTCTTC.

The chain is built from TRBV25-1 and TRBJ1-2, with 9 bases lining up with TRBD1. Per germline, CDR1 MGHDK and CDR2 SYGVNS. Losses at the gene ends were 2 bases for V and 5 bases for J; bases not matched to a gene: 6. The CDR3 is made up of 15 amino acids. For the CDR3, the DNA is TGTGCCAGCAGTGAAATTGGGGACAGGGTTTATGGCTACACCTTC. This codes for CASSEIGDRVYGYTF.

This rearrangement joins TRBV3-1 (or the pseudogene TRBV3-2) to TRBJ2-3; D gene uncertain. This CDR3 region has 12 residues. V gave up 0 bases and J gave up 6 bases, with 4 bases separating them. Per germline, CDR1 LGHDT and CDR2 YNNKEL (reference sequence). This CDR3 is CASSQDSDTQYF. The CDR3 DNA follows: TGTGCCAGCAGCCAAGATAGTGATACGCAGTATTTT.

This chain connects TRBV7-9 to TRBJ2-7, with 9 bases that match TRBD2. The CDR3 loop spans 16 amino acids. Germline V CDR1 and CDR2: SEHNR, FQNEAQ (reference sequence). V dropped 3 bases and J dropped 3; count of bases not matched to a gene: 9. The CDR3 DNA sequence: TGTGCCAGCAGCTTCTCAAGCGGGGGGAAGCACTACGAGCAGTACTTC. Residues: CASSFSSGGKHYEQYF.

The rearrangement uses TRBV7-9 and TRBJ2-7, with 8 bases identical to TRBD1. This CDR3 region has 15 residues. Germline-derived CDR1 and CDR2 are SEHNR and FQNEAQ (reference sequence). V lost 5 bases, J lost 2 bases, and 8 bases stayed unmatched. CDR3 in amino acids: CASSRLDRVTYEQYF. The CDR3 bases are TGTGCCAGCAGCCGTTTGGACAGGGTCACCTACGAGCAGTACTTC.

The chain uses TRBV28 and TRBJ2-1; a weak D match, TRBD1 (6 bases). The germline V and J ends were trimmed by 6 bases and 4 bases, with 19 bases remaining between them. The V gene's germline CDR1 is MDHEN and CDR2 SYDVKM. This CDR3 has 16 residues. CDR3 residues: CASRRTATTRYNEQFF. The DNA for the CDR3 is TGTGCCAGCAGAAGGACAGCAACGACCAGGTACAATGAGCAGTTCTTC.